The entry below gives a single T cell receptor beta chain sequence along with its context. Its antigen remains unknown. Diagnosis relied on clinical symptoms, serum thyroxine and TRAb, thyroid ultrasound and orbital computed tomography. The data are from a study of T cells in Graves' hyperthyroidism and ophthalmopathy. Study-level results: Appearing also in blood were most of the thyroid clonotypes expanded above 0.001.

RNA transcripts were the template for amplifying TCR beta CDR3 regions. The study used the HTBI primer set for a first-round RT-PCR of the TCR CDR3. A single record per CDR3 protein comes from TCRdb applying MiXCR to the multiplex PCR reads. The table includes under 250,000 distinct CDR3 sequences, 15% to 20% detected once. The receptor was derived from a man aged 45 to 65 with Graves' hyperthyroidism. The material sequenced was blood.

The CDR3 DNA reads TGCAGCGTCATCGGGACAGGGCAAGAGACCCAGTACTTC. Translating it yields CSVIGTGQETQYF. The genes are TRBV29-1 and TRBJ2-5, with 9 nucleotides matching TRBD1. CDR1 is SQVTM, CDR2 ANQGSEA, per germline. The CDR3 length is 13 residues. V lost 6 bases and J lost 2; bases outside the gene matches: 4.